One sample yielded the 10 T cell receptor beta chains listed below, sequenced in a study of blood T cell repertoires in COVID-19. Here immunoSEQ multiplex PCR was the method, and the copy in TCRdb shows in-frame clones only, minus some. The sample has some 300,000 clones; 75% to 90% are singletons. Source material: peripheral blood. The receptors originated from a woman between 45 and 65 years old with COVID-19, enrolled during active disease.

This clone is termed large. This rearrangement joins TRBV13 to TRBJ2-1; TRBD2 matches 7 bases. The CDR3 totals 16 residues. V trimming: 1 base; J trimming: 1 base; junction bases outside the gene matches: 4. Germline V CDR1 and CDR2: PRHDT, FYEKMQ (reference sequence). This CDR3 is CASSLAGGGSYNEQFF. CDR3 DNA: TGTGCCAGCAGCTTAGCGGGAGGAGGTTCCTACAATGAGCAGTTCTTC.

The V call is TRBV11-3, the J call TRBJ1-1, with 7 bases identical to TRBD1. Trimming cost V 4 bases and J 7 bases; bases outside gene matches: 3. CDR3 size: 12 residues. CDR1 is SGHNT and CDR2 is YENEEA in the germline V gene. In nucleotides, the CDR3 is TGTGCCAGCAGCTCAAGACAGGGTGAAGCTTTCTTT. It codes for CASSSRQGEAFF.

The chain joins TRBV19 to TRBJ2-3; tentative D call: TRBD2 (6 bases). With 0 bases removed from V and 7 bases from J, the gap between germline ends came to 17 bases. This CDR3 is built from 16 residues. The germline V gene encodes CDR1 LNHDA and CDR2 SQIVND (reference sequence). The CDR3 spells CASSIDPAGRRNTQYF. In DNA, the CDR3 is TGTGCCAGTAGTATAGATCCAGCGGGTAGGAGGAATACGCAGTATTTT.

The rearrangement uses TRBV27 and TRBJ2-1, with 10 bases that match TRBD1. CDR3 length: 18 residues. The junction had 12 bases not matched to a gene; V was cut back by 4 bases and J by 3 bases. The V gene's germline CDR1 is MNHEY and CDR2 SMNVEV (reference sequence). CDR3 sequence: CASSSQGTGVFFYNEQFF. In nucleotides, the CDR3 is TGTGCCAGCAGTTCTCAGGGGACAGGGGTTTTCTTCTACAATGAGCAGTTCTTC.

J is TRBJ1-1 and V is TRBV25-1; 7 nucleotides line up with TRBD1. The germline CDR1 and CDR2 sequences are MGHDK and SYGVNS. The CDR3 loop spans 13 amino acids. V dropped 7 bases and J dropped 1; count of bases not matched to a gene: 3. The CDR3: CASTKGANTEAFF. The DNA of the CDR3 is TGTGCCAGCACAAAGGGGGCGAACACTGAAGCTTTCTTT.

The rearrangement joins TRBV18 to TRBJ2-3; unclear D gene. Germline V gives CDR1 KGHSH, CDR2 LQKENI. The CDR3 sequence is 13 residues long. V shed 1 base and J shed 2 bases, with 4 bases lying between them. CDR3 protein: CASSPRATDTQYF. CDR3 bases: TGTGCCAGCTCACCACGGGCCACAGATACGCAGTATTTT.

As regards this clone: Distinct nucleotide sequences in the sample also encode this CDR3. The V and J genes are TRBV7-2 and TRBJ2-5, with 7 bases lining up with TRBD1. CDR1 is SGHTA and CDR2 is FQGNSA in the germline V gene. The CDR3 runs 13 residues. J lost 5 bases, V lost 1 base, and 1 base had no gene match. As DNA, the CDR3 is TGTGCCAGCAGCTTAGACAGGGGCGAGACCCAGTACTTC. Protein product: CASSLDRGETQYF.

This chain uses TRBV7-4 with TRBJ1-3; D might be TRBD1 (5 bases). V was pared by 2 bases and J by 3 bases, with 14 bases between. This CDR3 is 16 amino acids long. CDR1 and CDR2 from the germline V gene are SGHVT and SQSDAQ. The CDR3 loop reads CASSLTIHRLGNTIYF. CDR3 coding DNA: TGTGCCAGCAGCTTAACCATCCACAGGCTTGGAAACACCATATATTTT.

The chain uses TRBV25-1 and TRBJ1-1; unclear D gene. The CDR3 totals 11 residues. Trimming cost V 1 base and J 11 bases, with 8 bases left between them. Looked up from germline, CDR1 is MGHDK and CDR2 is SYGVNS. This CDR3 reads CASSELRWAFF. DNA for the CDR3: TGTGCCAGCAGTGAATTGCGGTGGGCTTTCTTT.

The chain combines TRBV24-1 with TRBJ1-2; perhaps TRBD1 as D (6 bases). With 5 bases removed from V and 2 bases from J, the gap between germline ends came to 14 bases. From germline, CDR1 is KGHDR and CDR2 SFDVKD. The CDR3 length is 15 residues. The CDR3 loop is CATSGRQGQNYGYTF. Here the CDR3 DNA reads TGTGCCACCAGTGGCCGCCAGGGGCAGAACTATGGCTACACCTTC.